The T cell receptor (beta chain) described here comes from a study of blood T cell repertoires in COVID-19. Whole-study context: From T cells, B-cell-depleted T cells, or PBMCs came the material, which was cDNA or gDNA.

The CDR3 is 15 amino acids. Trimming took 2 bases from V and 4 from J, leaving 14 bases between them. CDR1 is MNHNS and CDR2 is SASEGT in the germline V gene. Participants, roughly 18 to 90 years old, spanned around 25 US areas. Self-reported history from a screening survey and questionnaire set each donor's cohort. Some clones are missing from TCRdb's copy, which holds only in-frame ones; the method was immunoSEQ multiplex PCR. Altogether 150,000 or so clones are present, about 84% being singletons, with the ten largest covering roughly 5%. The sample taken for sequencing was PBMCs or T cells enriched from blood (not recorded which). This receptor was obtained from a woman aged 40 to 55 with acute COVID-19. The chain combines TRBV6-1 with TRBJ1-2; D perhaps matches TRBD1 (6 bases). For the CDR3, the DNA is TGTGCCAGCAGTGAACTTGACAGGACGACCTATGGCTACACCTTC. The encoded protein is CASSELDRTTYGYTF.